This T cell receptor (beta chain) comes out of a study of patients and donors after allogeneic stem cell transplantation. Using its own MiXCR run on the RT-PCR reads, TCRdb lists one record per CDR3 protein. Of roughly 200,000 distinct CDR3 sequences listed, less than 50% are singletons. This clonotype was counted between two and nine times. Specimen: blood, either unsorted or a sorted T cell fraction (not recorded which). The TCR sequence derives from a human donor who was either an allogeneic HSCT recipient or a stem cell or donor lymphocyte infusion donor (not recorded which). It is not recorded whose cells these are; they may come from a transplant donor.

CDR3 sequence (DNA): TGTGCCAGCAGCCCCACCAGGAGTCTTTATCAGCCCCAGCATTTT. Translating gives CASSPTRSLYQPQHF. The chain uses TRBV12-1 and TRBJ1-5. TRBV12-1 is designated a pseudogene. CDR3 length equals 15 residues.